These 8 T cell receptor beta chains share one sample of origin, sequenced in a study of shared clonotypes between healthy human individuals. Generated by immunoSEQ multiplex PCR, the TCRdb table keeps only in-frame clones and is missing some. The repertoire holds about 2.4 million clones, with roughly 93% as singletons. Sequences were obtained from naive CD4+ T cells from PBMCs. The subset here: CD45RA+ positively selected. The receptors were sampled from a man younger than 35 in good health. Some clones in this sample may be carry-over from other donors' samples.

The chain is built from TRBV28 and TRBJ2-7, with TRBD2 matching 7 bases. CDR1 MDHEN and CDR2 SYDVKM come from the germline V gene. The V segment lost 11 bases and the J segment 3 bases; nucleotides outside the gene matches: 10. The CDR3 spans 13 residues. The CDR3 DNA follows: TGTGCCGGGGCGGGGGACGGTGGCTACGAGCAGTACTTC. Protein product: CAGAGDGGYEQYF.

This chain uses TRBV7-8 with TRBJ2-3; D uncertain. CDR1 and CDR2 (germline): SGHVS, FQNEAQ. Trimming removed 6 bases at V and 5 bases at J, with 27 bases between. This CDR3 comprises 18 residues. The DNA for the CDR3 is TGTGCCAGCAGGATCCTTGATCGAGGCGGCCATTTAGGAGATACGCAGTATTTT. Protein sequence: CASRILDRGGHLGDTQYF.

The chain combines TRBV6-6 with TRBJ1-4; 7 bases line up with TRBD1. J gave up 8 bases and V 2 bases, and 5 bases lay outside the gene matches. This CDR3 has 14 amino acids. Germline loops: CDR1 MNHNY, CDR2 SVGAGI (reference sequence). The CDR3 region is CASSYRGLLEKLFF. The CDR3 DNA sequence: TGTGCCAGCAGTTACAGGGGGCTTTTAGAAAAACTGTTTTTT.

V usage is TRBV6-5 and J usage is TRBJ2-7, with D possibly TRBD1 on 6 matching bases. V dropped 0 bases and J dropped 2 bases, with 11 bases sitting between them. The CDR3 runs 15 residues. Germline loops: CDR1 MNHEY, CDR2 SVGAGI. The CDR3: CASSYSSPGAYEQYF. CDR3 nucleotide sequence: TGTGCCAGCAGTTACTCGAGCCCAGGGGCCTACGAGCAGTACTTC.

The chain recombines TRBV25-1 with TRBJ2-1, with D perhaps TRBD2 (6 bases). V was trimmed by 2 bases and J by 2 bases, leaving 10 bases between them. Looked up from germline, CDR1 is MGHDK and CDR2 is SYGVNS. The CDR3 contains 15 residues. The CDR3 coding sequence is TGTGCCAGCAGTGAAGTCGGGGGAGCCTACAATGAGCAGTTCTTC. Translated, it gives CASSEVGGAYNEQFF. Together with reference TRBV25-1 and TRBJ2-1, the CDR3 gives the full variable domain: EADIYQTPRYLVIGTGKKITLECSQTMGHDKMYWYQQDPGMELHLIHYSYGVNSTEKGDLSSESTVSRIRTEHFPLTLESARPSHTSQYLCASSEVGGAYNEQFFGPGTRLTVL.

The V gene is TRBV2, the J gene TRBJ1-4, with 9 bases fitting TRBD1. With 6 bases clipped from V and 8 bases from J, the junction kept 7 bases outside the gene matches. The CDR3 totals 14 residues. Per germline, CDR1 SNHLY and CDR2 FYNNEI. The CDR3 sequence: CASRATGGLEKLFF. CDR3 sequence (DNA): TGTGCCAGCAGAGCGACAGGGGGATTGGAAAAACTGTTTTTT.

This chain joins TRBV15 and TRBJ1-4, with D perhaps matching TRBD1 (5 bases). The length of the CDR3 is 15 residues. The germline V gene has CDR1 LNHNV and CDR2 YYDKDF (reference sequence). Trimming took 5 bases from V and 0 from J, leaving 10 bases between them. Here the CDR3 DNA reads TGTGCCACCAGCGGGGGGGGGTCAACTAATGAAAAACTGTTTTTT. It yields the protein CATSGGGSTNEKLFF.

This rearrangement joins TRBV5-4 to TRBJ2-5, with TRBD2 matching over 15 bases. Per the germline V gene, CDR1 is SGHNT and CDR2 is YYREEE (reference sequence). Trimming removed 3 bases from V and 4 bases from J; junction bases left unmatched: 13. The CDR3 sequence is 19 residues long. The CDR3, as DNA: TGTGCCAGCAGCTCCTATGGACTAGCGGGAGGGCCCTCCGGAGAGACCCAGTACTTC. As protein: CASSSYGLAGGPSGETQYF.